This is a list of T cell receptor beta chains from one sample in a study of T cell responses to AZD1222 COVID-19 vaccine. Sequencing was performed with immunoSEQ multiplex PCR; in TCRdb, only in-frame clones are kept and a portion is missing. The sample records tens of thousands of clones, roughly 85% being singletons. This specimen was peripheral blood, taken 28 days after the second AZD1222 dose. The receptors come from an adult who received the AZD1222 COVID-19 vaccine. CDR3s include the opening cysteine and the closing phenylalanine or tryptophan. A D gene is named only where the DNA matches it firmly. Only some rows state a clone size, as once, few, many or a class for expanded clones.

v_gene	j_gene	d_gene	abundance	CDR3nt	CDR3aa
TRBV6-1	TRBJ2-1	TRBD2	NA	TGTGCCAGCAGTGAAGCAAAACTAGCGGTCTCCTACAATGAGCAGTTCTTC	CASSEAKLAVSYNEQFF
TRBV6-2/TRBV6-3	TRBJ2-7	TRBD2	NA	TGTGCCAGCAGTTACCCCGGACTAGCGGGAGAAATGCAGTACTTC	CASSYPGLAGEMQYF
TRBV6-2/TRBV6-3	TRBJ2-1	TRBD2	NA	TGTGCCAGCAGTTACTCTGCTAGCGGGGACACTAGGACCTACAATGAGCAGTTCTTC	CASSYSASGDTRTYNEQFF
TRBV5-1	TRBJ2-5	TRBD1	NA	TGCGCCAGCAGCTTGGGGACAGGGAACGGGGAGACCCAGTACTTC	CASSLGTGNGETQYF
TRBV24-1	TRBJ1-2	NA	NA	TGTGCCACCAGTGATCCACTTCGACCCTTTATAGGCTACACCTTC	CATSDPLRPFIGYTF
TRBV9	TRBJ1-1	NA	NA	TGTGCCAGCAGCGTAGCCCCGAACACTGAAGCTTTCTTT	CASSVAPNTEAFF
TRBV20-1	TRBJ2-7	NA	NA	TGCAGTGCTAGTAGGCCGAACTACGAGCAGTACTTC	CSASRPNYEQYF
TRBV2	TRBJ1-5	NA	few	TGTGCCAGCAGTCTTAGGTGGGAAAGCAATCAGCCCCAGCATTTT	CASSLRWESNQPQHF
TRBV20-1	TRBJ1-3	NA	NA	TGCAGTGCTAGGAACGGAAACACCATATATTTT	CSARNGNTIYF
TRBV7-5	TRBJ1-1	NA	NA	TGTGTCAGAAGCTTAGCTAGCACGAGGGACAGGGAGAACACTGAAGCTTTCTTT	CVRSLASTRDRENTEAFF
TRBV28	TRBJ2-7	TRBD2	NA	TGTGCCACCGTGTCTGGGGGGGGTTCCTACGAGCAGTACTTC	CATVSGGGSYEQYF
TRBV4-2	TRBJ1-6	TRBD1	NA	TGTGCCAGCAGCCAACCGAGGACAGGGTTGAGTTCACCCCTCCACTTT	CASSQPRTGLSSPLHF
TRBV7-2	TRBJ2-7	NA	NA	TGTGCCAGCAGCTTACAGGCTAGGACCCAAGTTCTTAGCTCCTACGAGCAGTACTTC	CASSLQARTQVLSSYEQYF
TRBV24-1	TRBJ2-1	NA	NA	TGTGCCACCAGTGATTTTGACCGCAATGAGCAGTTCTTC	CATSDFDRNEQFF
TRBV19	TRBJ2-3	NA	NA	TGTGCCAGTAGTATAGCTGGGACGACAGATACGCAGTATTTT	CASSIAGTTDTQYF
TRBV6-5	TRBJ1-5	NA	NA	TGTGCCAGCAGTAACACCAATCAGCCCCAGCATTTT	CASSNTNQPQHF
TRBV11-2	TRBJ1-5	NA	NA	TGTGCCAGCAGTCGGGACGGAGTAAATCAGCCCCAGCATTTT	CASSRDGVNQPQHF
TRBV19	TRBJ2-7	NA	few	TGTGCCAGTGGTGAGACGGCTACCTCCTACGAGCAGTACTTC	CASGETATSYEQYF
TRBV12-5	TRBJ2-3	TRBD1	once	TGTGCTAGTTCGGGACAGGGCGGGACTGATACGCAGTATTTT	CASSGQGGTDTQYF
TRBV20-1	TRBJ1-2	NA	NA	TGCAGTGCGATCCCCAGGGGCGGCTACACCTTC	CSAIPRGGYTF
TRBV29-1	TRBJ1-3	NA	NA	TGCAGCGTTCGGGGCGGAGGCGGAAACACCATATATTTT	CSVRGGGGNTIYF
TRBV29-1	TRBJ1-1	NA	NA	TGCAGCGTTCGGGGGGCGAATACTGAAGCTTTCTTT	CSVRGANTEAFF
TRBV4-3	TRBJ2-7	TRBD2	NA	TGCGCCAGCAGCCCGACCGGGACTAGCGACCACGAGCAGTACTTC	CASSPTGTSDHEQYF
TRBV10-3	TRBJ2-1	NA	NA	TGTGCCATCAGTGTTGACAATGAGCAGTTCTTC	CAISVDNEQFF
TRBV4-2	TRBJ2-1	TRBD2	few	TGTGCCAGCAGCCAAGGAGTCGGCGGGAGGTCTAATGAGCAGTTCTTC	CASSQGVGGRSNEQFF
TRBV15	TRBJ2-7	NA	NA	TGTGCCACCAGCAGAGACCAGATTAGCTCCTACGAGCAGTACTTC	CATSRDQISSYEQYF
TRBV28	TRBJ2-7	TRBD2	NA	TGTGCCAGCACCAGACTAGCGGGACTCTACGAGCAGTACTTC	CASTRLAGLYEQYF
TRBV12-3/TRBV12-4	TRBJ2-7	NA	NA	TGTGCCAGCAGTTTAAGGGTGACCTCCGGGCAGTACTTC	CASSLRVTSGQYF
TRBV27	TRBJ1-1	NA	NA	TGTGCCAGCGGACCCGATTTGGCTGAAGCTTTCTTT	CASGPDLAEAFF
TRBV6-5	TRBJ1-1	NA	NA	TGTGCCAGCAGTAGACCGGGACACAACACTGAAGCTTTCTTT	CASSRPGHNTEAFF
TRBV28	TRBJ1-5	NA	NA	TGTGCCAGCAGCCAGGGTGTGCAGCCCCAGCATTTT	CASSQGVQPQHF
TRBV28	TRBJ1-5	TRBD1	NA	TGTGCCAGCAGCCCCTCCGGACAGGGACATCAGCCCCAGCATTTT	CASSPSGQGHQPQHF
TRBV27	TRBJ1-1	TRBD1	NA	TGTGCCAGCACAGGACAGGGGAACACTGAAGCTTTCTTT	CASTGQGNTEAFF
TRBV18	TRBJ1-4	NA	once	TGTGCCAGCTCACCCCGGGACGGTAATGAAAAACTGTTTTTT	CASSPRDGNEKLFF
TRBV28	TRBJ1-2	NA	NA	TGTGCCAGCAGTTCCGGACAGTGGTATGGCTACACCTTC	CASSSGQWYGYTF
TRBV19	TRBJ1-1	TRBD1	NA	TGTGCCAGTAGTCTACAGGGGAATCTACCGAACACTGAAGCTTTCTTT	CASSLQGNLPNTEAFF
TRBV3-1/TRBV3-2	TRBJ1-1	NA	NA	TGTGCCAGCAGCCAAGGGGTCGGCGGTAACACTGAAGCTTTCTTT	CASSQGVGGNTEAFF
TRBV24-1	TRBJ1-5	TRBD1	NA	TGTGCCACCAGGGGGACAGGCAGCAATCAGCCCCAGCATTTT	CATRGTGSNQPQHF
TRBV7-2	TRBJ2-7	TRBD2	NA	TGTGCCAGCACCCCGAGGGCGGGACTAGACAACGAGCAGTACTTC	CASTPRAGLDNEQYF
TRBV9	TRBJ1-1	NA	NA	TGTGCCAGCAGTCCAGGGTCGCCGAACACTGAAGCTTTCTTT	CASSPGSPNTEAFF
TRBV6-2/TRBV6-3	TRBJ2-5	TRBD1	NA	TGTGCCAGCAGTGCCACCCGGACAGGGAAAGAGACCCAGTACTTC	CASSATRTGKETQYF
TRBV27	TRBJ1-5	NA	NA	TGTGCCAGCAGGGGGGGGTTTAATCAGCCCCAGCATTTT	CASRGGFNQPQHF
TRBV13	TRBJ2-2	NA	few	TGTGCCAGCAGCTTAGTTCAGGGGATTTACACCGGGGAGCTGTTTTTT	CASSLVQGIYTGELFF
TRBV30	TRBJ2-3	NA	NA	TGTGCCTGGAGTGTTGGTAGATCAGATACGCAGTATTTT	CAWSVGRSDTQYF
TRBV7-2	TRBJ2-3	NA	NA	TGTGCCAGCAGCTTTCGTAATCAGGGTCCCCTGCGGGATACGCAGTATTTT	CASSFRNQGPLRDTQYF
TRBV19	TRBJ2-3	TRBD1	NA	TGTGCCAGTAGTACTACAGGGGTAGAGACAGATACGCAGTATTTT	CASSTTGVETDTQYF
TRBV27	TRBJ1-2	NA	NA	TGTGCCAGCAGTTCCCGGGACTCTCGGGGCTACACCTTC	CASSSRDSRGYTF
TRBV15	TRBJ1-4	NA	once	TGTGCCACCAGAGCATTGCATTTGGGTAGTAATGAAAAACTGTTTTTT	CATRALHLGSNEKLFF